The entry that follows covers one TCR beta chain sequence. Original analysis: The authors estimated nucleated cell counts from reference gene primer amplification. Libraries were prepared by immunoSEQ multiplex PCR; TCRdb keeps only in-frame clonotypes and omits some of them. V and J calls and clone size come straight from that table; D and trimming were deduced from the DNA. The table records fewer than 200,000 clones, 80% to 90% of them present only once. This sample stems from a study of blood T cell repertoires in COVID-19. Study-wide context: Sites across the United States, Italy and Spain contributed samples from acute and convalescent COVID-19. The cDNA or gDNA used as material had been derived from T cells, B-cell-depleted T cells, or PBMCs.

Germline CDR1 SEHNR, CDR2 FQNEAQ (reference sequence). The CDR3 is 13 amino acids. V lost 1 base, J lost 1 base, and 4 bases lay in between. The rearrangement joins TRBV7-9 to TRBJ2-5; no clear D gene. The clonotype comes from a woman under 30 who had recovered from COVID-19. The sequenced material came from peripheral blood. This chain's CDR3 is CASSLGSQETQYF. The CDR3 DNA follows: TGTGCCAGCAGCTTAGGCAGCCAAGAGACCCAGTACTTC.